This TCR beta chain was profiled in a study of blood T cell repertoires in COVID-19. The V and J ends lost 0 bases and 11 bases respectively, with 13 bases between them. The germline V gene encodes CDR1 SEHNR and CDR2 FQNEAQ (reference sequence). This CDR3 has 13 residues. TCRdb keeps only in-frame clones here, not all; method: immunoSEQ multiplex PCR. Of more than 75,000 clones listed, under 90% were seen once; the top ten hold roughly 15%. This TCR was sampled from a woman between 65 and 79 years old with acute or convalescent COVID-19. The sample consisted of peripheral blood. This rearrangement joins TRBV7-9 to TRBJ1-1; no firm D call. CDR3 coding DNA: TGTGCCAGCAGCTTAGCGCTGGTCGAGTACGCTTTCTTT. Its translation: CASSLALVEYAFF. Supplemented by reference TRBV7-9 and TRBJ1-1, the full variable domain reads DTGVSQNPRHKITKRGQNVTFRCDPISEHNRLYWYRQTLGQGPEFLTYFQNEAQLEKSRLLSDRFSAERPKGSFSTLEIQRTEQGDSAMYLCASSLALVEYAFFGQGTRLTVV.